The 21 T cell receptor beta chains listed next were all sequenced from one sample in a study of shared clonotypes between healthy human individuals. Here immunoSEQ multiplex PCR was the method, and the copy in TCRdb shows in-frame clones only, minus some. The sample lists roughly 2.4 million clones, 90% to 97% occurring once. The sample taken for sequencing was naive CD4+ T cells sorted from blood. The sample's subset: CD45RA+ positively selected. The receptors stem from a man younger than 30 in good health.

The chain links TRBV7-8 to TRBJ2-7; D ambiguous. V was pared by 1 base and J by 2 bases, with 15 bases between. CDR1 and CDR2 (germline): SGHVS, FQNEAQ. This CDR3 contains 16 residues. CDR3 residues: CASSLVSLLSPYEQYF. The DNA for the CDR3 is TGTGCCAGCAGCTTAGTAAGTCTTCTTAGTCCCTACGAGCAGTACTTC.

The rearrangement links TRBV4-1 to TRBJ2-5, with 8 bases identical to TRBD2. Germline trimming cut 0 bases from V and 9 bases from J; bases unmatched to any gene: 12. CDR1 is MGHRA, CDR2 YSYEKL, per germline. The CDR3 has 16 amino acids. CDR3 residues: CASSQDGTRAGGSQYF. Written as DNA, the CDR3 is TGCGCCAGCAGCCAAGATGGGACTCGTGCGGGGGGTTCCCAGTACTTC.

This clone was detected once. V is TRBV5-4 and J is TRBJ1-1, with D tentatively TRBD1 (6 bases). This CDR3 has 14 amino acids. The V gene lost 0 bases and the J gene lost 6 bases, with 12 bases spanning the gap. Germline V gene data show CDR1 as SGHNT and CDR2 as YYREEE (reference sequence). In DNA, the CDR3 is TGTGCCAGCAGCTTGGCGAGGGGGAGGGCTGAAGCTTTCTTT. Its translation is CASSLARGRAEAFF.

The V gene is TRBV30, the J gene TRBJ2-5, with no clear D. CDR3 length: 13 residues. V lost 2 bases and J lost 5, with 12 bases in between. The V gene's germline CDR1 is GTSNPN and CDR2 SVGIG (reference sequence). The CDR3 DNA reads TGTGCCTGGAGTAAGGTTCAGACGGAGACCCAGTACTTC. This encodes CAWSKVQTETQYF.

Comments on this clone: The same CDR3 arises from other DNA sequences in this sample as well. This chain uses TRBV7-9 with TRBJ2-2; D is unclear. Trimming stripped 1 base from V and 1 base from J, with 7 bases between. Germline V gene sequence: CDR1 SEHNR, CDR2 FQNEAQ (reference sequence). This CDR3 contains 15 residues. The CDR3 DNA is TGTGCCAGCAGCTTAGTTTGGCAGAACACCGGGGAGCTGTTTTTT. Protein: CASSLVWQNTGELFF.

V usage is TRBV29-1 and J usage is TRBJ2-1, with 8 bases aligning to TRBD1. Losses at the gene ends were 7 bases for V and 4 bases for J; bases not matched to a gene: 9. Germline CDR1 and CDR2: SQVTM and ANQGSEA. The length of the CDR3 is 14 residues. CDR3 amino acids: CSAADRALYNEQFF. The CDR3 nucleotides are TGCAGCGCCGCGGACAGGGCCCTTTACAATGAGCAGTTCTTC.

The rearrangement uses TRBV7-9 and TRBJ1-1; D is uncertain. The CDR3 has 15 residues. Germline V gene lookup returns CDR1 SEHNR and CDR2 FQNEAQ (reference sequence). V dropped 1 base and J dropped 6 bases, with 15 bases sitting between them. The CDR3 nucleotides read TGTGCCAGCAGCTTAGGCCCACCTAATGTGGCTGAAGCTTTCTTT. Translated: CASSLGPPNVAEAFF.

The V and J genes are TRBV30 and TRBJ1-2, with 8 bases matching TRBD1. CDR3 length equals 13 residues. Germline-derived CDR1 and CDR2 are GTSNPN and SVGIG (reference sequence). The ends lost 2 bases at V and 4 bases at J; junction bases unmatched: 3. The chain's CDR3 is CAWSLQGVYGYTF. DNA of the CDR3: TGTGCCTGGAGTCTACAGGGGGTCTATGGCTACACCTTC.

The rearrangement links TRBV19 to TRBJ1-2, with no clear D. Germline V gene lookup returns CDR1 LNHDA and CDR2 SQIVND (reference sequence). The CDR3 totals 11 residues. V shed 4 bases and J shed 7 bases, with 7 bases lying between them. CDR3 residues: CASSTESGYTF. As DNA, the CDR3 is TGTGCCAGTAGTACCGAAAGTGGCTACACCTTC.

The chain links TRBV10-3 to TRBJ2-7; 7 nucleotides match TRBD1. Germline CDR1 reads ENHRY; CDR2 reads SYGVKD. The CDR3 extends over 14 amino acids. With V trimmed by 6 bases and J by 6 bases, 11 bases remained unmatched. The CDR3 loop is CAIRPEIRTGEQYF. The CDR3, as DNA: TGTGCCATCAGGCCCGAAATTAGGACAGGCGAGCAGTACTTC.

The chain combines TRBV6-6 with TRBJ2-5, with D possibly matching TRBD2 (7 bases). The germline gives CDR1 MNHNY, CDR2 SVGAGI (reference sequence). The ends were cut back, 7 bases at V and 5 bases at J, with 17 bases in the middle. There are 14 residues in the CDR3. CDR3 residues: CASTRSGGGETQYF. CDR3 in DNA: TGTGCCAGCACTAGGTCGGGGGGCGGTGAGACCCAGTACTTC.

This chain joins TRBV7-2 and TRBJ2-7; tentative D call: TRBD2 (5 bases). V lost 1 base and J 7 bases, leaving 11 bases between the germline ends. CDR3 size: 13 residues. Germline values: CDR1 SGHTA, CDR2 FQGNSA. The DNA for the CDR3 is TGTGCCAGCAGCTTAGTACTGGGGAGTGAGCAGTACTTC. Its translation is CASSLVLGSEQYF.

The chain recombines TRBV11-2 with TRBJ1-2; TRBD1 is a possible D gene (6 bases). The V end lost 1 base, the J end lost 8 bases, and 11 bases lay between the germline ends. CDR3 length equals 13 residues. CDR1 and CDR2 (germline): SGHAT, FQNNGV. Here the CDR3 reads CASSLVAGVGYTF. The CDR3 DNA is TGTGCCAGCAGCTTAGTGGCAGGGGTCGGCTACACCTTC.

This chain joins TRBV5-6 and TRBJ1-1, with unresolved D. Trimming removed 0 bases from V and 8 bases from J, with 8 bases in between. There are 12 residues in the CDR3. The germline V gene encodes CDR1 SGHDT and CDR2 YYEEEE. The CDR3 loop reads CASSLVAREAFF. DNA of the CDR3: TGTGCCAGCAGCTTGGTTGCCCGCGAAGCTTTCTTT.

The V gene is TRBV5-1, the J gene TRBJ2-7; 7 bases line up with TRBD1. The CDR3 loop spans 13 amino acids. Losses at the gene ends were 5 bases for V and 0 bases for J; bases not matched to a gene: 2. In germline, CDR1 is SGHRS, CDR2 YFSETQ. Here the CDR3 DNA reads TGCGCCAGCAGACAGGGGACCTCCTACGAGCAGTACTTC. Amino acids: CASRQGTSYEQYF.

V usage is TRBV11-2 and J usage is TRBJ1-1; no firm D call. The CDR3 loop spans 14 amino acids. V was pared by 4 bases and J by 7 bases, with 16 bases between. CDR1 is SGHAT and CDR2 is FQNNGV in the germline V gene. CDR3 coding DNA: TGTGCCAGCAGCTACTACATCGCTTGGGATGAAGCTTTCTTT. Translated: CASSYYIAWDEAFF.

This clone was counted a single time. The chain recombines TRBV20-1 with TRBJ1-2, with D hard to call. The CDR3 is 11 residues long. Trimming took off 5 bases at V and 3 bases at J, with 7 bases between the two ends. Germline assignment: CDR1 DFQATT and CDR2 SNEGSKA (reference sequence). Here the CDR3 DNA reads TGCAGTGCTCCCGGGGACTATGGCTACACCTTC. Amino acid sequence: CSAPGDYGYTF.

The CDR3 region has the DNA TGTGCCAGCAGCTGGGGGACCACCTTTACCGGGGAGCTGTTTTTT. Translated: CASSWGTTFTGELFF. The chain uses TRBV27 and TRBJ2-2; possibly TRBD1 or TRBD2 for D (5 bases each). V dropped 6 bases and J dropped 5 bases, with 16 bases sitting between them. The germline gives CDR1 MNHEY, CDR2 SMNVEV (reference sequence). This CDR3 has 15 residues.

CDR3 sequence (DNA): TGTGCCAGCAGCTTAGGACCAACGAGCCTGAATGAAAAACTGTTTTTT. It yields the protein CASSLGPTSLNEKLFF. The chain links TRBV7-8 to TRBJ1-4; D unclear. The germline CDR1 and CDR2 sequences are SGHVS and FQNEAQ. The CDR3 length is 16 residues. Trimming stripped 1 base from V and 5 bases from J, with 14 bases between.

A single count supports this clone. The chain recombines TRBV7-2 with TRBJ1-2; the D is unclear. Germline CDR1 SGHTA, CDR2 FQGNSA. This CDR3 has 13 residues. Trimming took off 2 bases at V and 3 bases at J, with 7 bases between the two ends. The CDR3 protein is CASSLRPDYGYTF. CDR3 DNA: TGTGCCAGCAGCTTAAGGCCCGACTATGGCTACACCTTC.

The chain couples TRBV7-9 to TRBJ1-2; TRBD1 matches at 8 bases. J was trimmed by 4 bases and V by 4 bases; bases with no gene match: 17. Germline V gene lookup returns CDR1 SEHNR and CDR2 FQNEAQ (reference sequence). The CDR3 sequence is 18 residues long. The CDR3 here is CASSSGQEKIRRSYGYTF. Written as DNA, the CDR3 is TGTGCCAGCAGCTCGGGACAGGAGAAAATCAGAAGAAGCTATGGCTACACCTTC.